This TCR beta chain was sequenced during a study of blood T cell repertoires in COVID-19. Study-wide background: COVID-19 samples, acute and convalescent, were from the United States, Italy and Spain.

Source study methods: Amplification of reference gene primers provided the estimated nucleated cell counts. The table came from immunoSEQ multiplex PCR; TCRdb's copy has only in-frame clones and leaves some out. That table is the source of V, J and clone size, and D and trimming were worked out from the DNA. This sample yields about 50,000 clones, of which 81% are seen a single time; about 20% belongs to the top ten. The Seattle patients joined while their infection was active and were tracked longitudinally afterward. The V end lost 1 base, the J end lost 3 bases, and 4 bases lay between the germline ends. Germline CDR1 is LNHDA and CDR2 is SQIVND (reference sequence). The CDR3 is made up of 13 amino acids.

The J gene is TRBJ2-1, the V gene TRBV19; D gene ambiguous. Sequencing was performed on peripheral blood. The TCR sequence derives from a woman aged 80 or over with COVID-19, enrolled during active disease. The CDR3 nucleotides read TGTGCCAGTAGTATAGCCAACTACAATGAGCAGTTCTTC. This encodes CASSIANYNEQFF.